The 13 T cell receptor beta chains below all came from one sample that was sequenced in a study of T cells in Graves' hyperthyroidism and ophthalmopathy. Researchers took RNA transcripts and amplified the TCR beta CDR3 regions from them. An initial round of RT-PCR targeting the TCR CDR3 relied on the HTBI primer set. TCRdb redid the calling of the multiplex PCR reads with MiXCR, one entry per CDR3 protein. The data hold about 640,000 distinct CDR3 sequences, with around 13% observed a single time. The specimen was blood. Receptor source: a woman aged 45 to 65 with Graves' ophthalmopathy.

This clonotype was observed at least ten times. The rearrangement links TRBV27 to TRBJ2-2; D unclear. Trimming took off 0 bases at V and 3 bases at J, with 17 bases between the two ends. Germline values: CDR1 MNHEY, CDR2 SMNVEV (reference sequence). This CDR3 has 18 residues. The CDR3 is CASSLSGSGGRDTGELFF. DNA for the CDR3: TGTGCCAGCAGTTTATCGGGAAGTGGCGGTCGGGACACCGGGGAGCTGTTTTTT.

This clonotype was seen just once. This could be a read error, since a much larger clone is one nucleotide away. The gene calls are TRBV7-3 and TRBJ2-1; 8 positions match TRBD2. This CDR3 is 15 amino acids long. Per the germline V gene, CDR1 is SGHTA and CDR2 is FQGTGA. The CDR3 nucleotides read TGTGGCAGCAGCTTGAGCGGGAGAGGCATCAATGAGCAGTTCTTC. Translation gives CGSSLSGRGINEQFF.

The table lists this clonotype with a few counts. This chain links TRBV6-5 with TRBJ1-5; 9 nucleotides align to TRBD1. The V gene end was trimmed by 4 bases and the J gene end by 5 bases; junction bases not matched to a gene: 9. The CDR3 contains 16 residues. Per the germline V gene, CDR1 is MNHEY and CDR2 is SVGAGI. The CDR3 bases are TGTGCCAGCAGTTTTCCACCCGGGACAGGGCATCAGCCCCAGCATTTT. Protein sequence: CASSFPPGTGHQPQHF.

This clonotype was detected once. The chain recombines TRBV24-1 with TRBJ2-7; D possibly matches TRBD1 or TRBD2 (5 bases each). Trimming cost V 3 bases and J 3 bases, with 11 bases left between them. This CDR3 is 14 amino acids long. Germline-derived CDR1 and CDR2 are KGHDR and SFDVKD. In DNA form, the CDR3 reads TGTGCCACCAGTGATCCGGGACCACGCTACGAGCAGTACTTC. Its protein is CATSDPGPRYEQYF.

This clonotype was counted a few times. This chain uses TRBV20-1 with TRBJ1-1; D may be TRBD1 (5 bases). V was trimmed by 1 base and J by 1 base, leaving 10 bases between them. The CDR3 is 14 amino acids. CDR1 and CDR2 from the germline V gene are DFQATT and SNEGSKA (reference sequence). CDR3 sequence reads: CSARGGEGNTEAFF. DNA for the CDR3: TGCAGTGCTAGAGGGGGGGAGGGGAACACTGAAGCTTTCTTT.

J is TRBJ2-2 and V is TRBV14; 8 positions match TRBD2. CDR3 size: 18 residues. Germline V CDR1 and CDR2: SGHDN, FVKESK. The V gene end was trimmed by 2 bases and the J gene end by 2 bases; junction bases not matched to a gene: 10. This CDR3 reads CASSQNALSGVNTGELFF. CDR3 in DNA: TGTGCCAGCAGCCAAAACGCGCTTAGCGGGGTCAACACCGGGGAGCTGTTTTTT.

This clonotype was found many times. This chain uses TRBV11-3 with TRBJ1-1; 10 nucleotides line up with TRBD1. The germline gives CDR1 SGHNT, CDR2 YENEEA. With 2 bases clipped from V and 6 bases from J, the junction kept 6 bases outside the gene matches. The length of the CDR3 is 15 residues. DNA for the CDR3: TGTGCCAGCAGCTTAACCCGGGACAGGGGAGCTGAAGCTTTCTTT. This translates into CASSLTRDRGAEAFF.

This clonotype was observed a few times. The chain combines TRBV29-1 with TRBJ2-1; D call uncertain. This CDR3 comprises 13 residues. The V and J ends lost 4 bases and 0 bases respectively, with 7 bases between them. Per the germline V gene, CDR1 is SQVTM and CDR2 is ANQGSEA. The CDR3 DNA reads TGCAGCGTTGCCCCGAGCTCCTACAATGAGCAGTTCTTC. It encodes CSVAPSSYNEQFF.

This clonotype was recorded many times. The chain uses TRBV28 and TRBJ2-1; the match to TRBD1 covers 7 bases. In germline, CDR1 is MDHEN, CDR2 SYDVKM. Trimming removed 6 bases from V and 9 bases from J; junction bases left unmatched: 8. CDR3 length: 13 amino acids. CDR3 in DNA: TGTGCCAGCAGAAGGACAGGTTTGCCTGAGCAGTTCTTC. This encodes CASRRTGLPEQFF. The full variable domain, completed using reference TRBV28 and TRBJ2-1, is DVKVTQSSRYLVKRTGEKVFLECVQDMDHENMFWYRQDPGLGLRLIYFSYDVKMKEKGDIPEGYSVSREKKERFSLILESASTNQTSMYLCASRRTGLPEQFFGPGTRLTVL.

This clonotype was picked up many times. The chain combines TRBV28 with TRBJ1-1, with a weak D call TRBD1 (5 bases). V dropped 5 bases and J dropped 9 bases, with 10 bases sitting between them. This CDR3 has 11 residues. Germline CDR1 reads MDHEN; CDR2 reads SYDVKM. Here the CDR3 DNA reads TGTGCCAGCAGTGTGCGACAGAAAGCTTTCTTT. This gives the protein CASSVRQKAFF. Drawing the rest from reference TRBV28 and TRBJ1-1, the complete variable domain is DVKVTQSSRYLVKRTGEKVFLECVQDMDHENMFWYRQDPGLGLRLIYFSYDVKMKEKGDIPEGYSVSREKKERFSLILESASTNQTSMYLCASSVRQKAFFGQGTRLTVV.

V and J are TRBV27 and TRBJ2-3, with D possibly being TRBD1 or TRBD2 (5 bases each). The CDR3 totals 12 residues. Germline assignment: CDR1 MNHEY and CDR2 SMNVEV (reference sequence). The chain's CDR3 is CGSEGITDTQYF. The CDR3 DNA is TGTGGTTCAGAGGGGATCACAGATACGCAGTATTTT.

This clonotype has ten or more counts. This sequence joins TRBV24-1 and TRBJ2-1; 10 nucleotides line up with TRBD2. This CDR3 contains 18 residues. V lost 1 base and J lost 1; bases outside the gene matches: 6. The germline gives CDR1 KGHDR, CDR2 SFDVKD. The CDR3 sequence: CATSDFMGSGRSYNEQFF. The DNA for the CDR3 is TGTGCCACCAGTGATTTTATGGGTAGCGGGAGGTCCTACAATGAGCAGTTCTTC.

This clonotype was seen many times. J is TRBJ2-1 and V is TRBV28; the D gene is possibly TRBD2 (6 bases). With 2 bases removed from V and 2 bases from J, the gap between germline ends came to 10 bases. Germline CDR1 and CDR2: MDHEN and SYDVKM. The CDR3 is made up of 15 amino acids. CDR3 residues: CASSLGSGAYNEQFF. In nucleotides, the CDR3 is TGTGCCAGCAGTTTAGGTAGCGGAGCCTACAATGAGCAGTTCTTC.